The entry below describes one TCR beta chain. Which antigen it targets is not known. No qualities accompany the bases; no much larger clone lies one base away. TCRbeta CDR3 regions were amplified from genomic DNA by means of the immunoSEQ Assay, a bias-controlled multiplex PCR. In the source study's methods: Nucleated cell counts per sample were estimated from amplification of reference gene primers within the assay. To quantify the absolute abundance of each unique TCRbeta CDR3 rearrangement, sequence reads were collapsed and filtered. For each sample, productive Simpson clonality was calculated by taking the square root of Simpson's diversity index across productive rearrangements. TCRdb holds this immuneACCESS table with in-frame rearrangements only. Some clones are missing; in checked studies, unresolved V genes explain under half, and the rest has no known cause. V and J calls and clone size follow that table, whereas D and trimming were derived from the DNA. The sample data list 380,000 or so clones, and more than 75% of these were observed just once. Clones ranked in the top ten supply roughly 1.4% of the sample.

This sample was included in a study of blood T cell repertoires in COVID-19 (dated by TCRdb to between 2020 and 2021). As for the study more broadly: Samples from collaborators originated in the United States, Italy and Spain and spanned both the acute and convalescent phases of COVID-19. The prospective study material was composed of cDNA or gDNA derived from T cells, B-cell-depleted T cells, or PBMCs. Subjects who had been exposed to COVID-19, were actively infected with it, or had recovered from it provided the deeply sampled blood TCRbeta repertoires that made up the dataset. The repertoires were released in a freely available public database intended as a resource for research on the immune response to SARS-CoV-2. Samples came from the ongoing ImmuneRACE study (first 160 participants) plus 1,254 subjects from 6 global collaborators. Nearly every sample came with metadata listing a de-identified subject ID, COVID-19 status, age in years and sex. Where available, HLA class I and class II types were taken from metadata supplied by the sample provider and were not determined by assay-based typing.

The CDR3 sequence holds 15 residues, the cysteine and phenylalanine included. The read is trimmed to its CDR3 DNA, 45 bases read in frame from base 1. CDR1 LGHDT and CDR2 YNNKEL were looked up in the germline V gene (reference sequence). From V the trimming removes 4 bases and from J it removes 5 bases, while the gene matches leave 6 bases of the junction unaccounted for. Participants in the prospective study were enrolled through a virtual design, were aged about 18 to 100 years, and lived in roughly 25 United States geographic areas. In the prospective study, participants were assigned to cohorts based on the clinical history participants reported in a screening survey and a study questionnaire. Recovered participants in ImmuneRACE Cohort 3 were defined by two consecutive negative NP/OP PCR tests, clearance by a healthcare professional, or resolution of symptoms. In the prospective study, whole blood, serum and a nasopharyngeal or oropharyngeal swab were collected from each participant by mobile phlebotomists. Over a roughly two-month period, participants in the prospective study had the option of providing additional blood draws and questionnaires. Before DNA extraction, prospective study blood samples were shipped either frozen or at room temperature.

Beyond this particular receptor, the publication reports: The quantity of clinical and demographic metadata differed by source and by participant and was supplied without curation.

This chain joins TRBV3-1 (or the pseudogene TRBV3-2) to TRBJ2-2, with 8 middle bases fitting TRBD2. Sequencing was performed on PBMCs or T cells enriched from blood (not recorded which). The receptor's source is a man aged 30-40 years who had recovered from COVID-19. The DNA reads TGTGCCAGCAGCCCTGTGTTAGCGGGAACCGGGGAGCTGTTTTTT. Translated, it gives CASSPVLAGTGELFF.